These 16 T cell receptor beta chains share one sample of origin, sequenced in a study of cytomegalovirus exposure and HLA in healthy donors. Use of 60 Vbeta and 13 Jbeta primers characterized the PCR. TCRdb's copy holds only in-frame clones and misses some; the assay was immunoSEQ multiplex PCR. The profile shows about 180,000 clones, around 77% of them singletons. Sequenced material: PBMCs. The receptors here all came from a man aged 55 to 69 in good health and CMV-seronegative.

J is TRBJ1-2 and V is TRBV27; TRBD1 might be the D (6 bases). This CDR3 spans 15 amino acids. CDR1 and CDR2 (germline): MNHEY, SMNVEV (reference sequence). Trimming took 2 bases from V and 1 from J, leaving 11 bases between them. The CDR3 sequence: CASSLGAGVNYGYTF. As DNA, the CDR3 is TGTGCCAGCAGTTTAGGGGCAGGGGTTAACTATGGCTACACCTTC.

The V gene is TRBV27, the J gene TRBJ1-2, with D possibly being TRBD1 (5 bases). This CDR3 region has 14 residues. CDR1 and CDR2 from the germline V gene are MNHEY and SMNVEV (reference sequence). Trimming stripped 5 bases from V and 4 bases from J, with 14 bases between. The CDR3 DNA reads TGTGCCAGCAGTCCCTTGACAGAATTCTATGGCTACACCTTC. Protein sequence: CASSPLTEFYGYTF.

V and J are TRBV7-9 and TRBJ1-1; a possible D gene is TRBD1 (5 bases). The V gene lost 5 bases and the J gene lost 4 bases, with 14 bases spanning the gap. The CDR3 sequence is 14 residues long. The germline CDR1 and CDR2 sequences are SEHNR and FQNEAQ (reference sequence). This CDR3 reads CASSPSRVGTEAFF. Here the CDR3 DNA reads TGTGCCAGCAGCCCATCCAGGGTGGGCACTGAAGCTTTCTTT.

The chain couples TRBV4-3 to TRBJ1-1, with TRBD1 as a possible D gene (5 bases). V was shortened by 0 bases and J by 8 bases, with 10 bases between the two germline ends. Germline CDR1 reads LGHNA; CDR2 reads YSLEER. The CDR3 is 13 amino acids. The CDR3 DNA reads TGCGCCAGCAGCCAAGATACGACAGCCGAAGCTTTCTTT. It encodes CASSQDTTAEAFF.

The V gene is TRBV10-3, the J gene TRBJ1-1; D might be TRBD1 (6 bases). Germline lookup yields CDR1 ENHRY and CDR2 SYGVKD. V dropped 7 bases and J dropped 4 bases, with 16 bases sitting between them. The CDR3 covers 14 residues. This CDR3 is CAINPQGGRTEAFF. The CDR3, as DNA: TGTGCCATCAACCCACAGGGCGGGCGCACTGAAGCTTTCTTT.

The rearrangement joins TRBV25-1 to TRBJ1-5, with 11 bases identical to TRBD1. The CDR3 covers 14 residues. CDR1 and CDR2 from the germline V gene are MGHDK and SYGVNS. V shed 7 bases, J shed 5 bases, and the junction held 4 bases outside the gene matches. For the CDR3, the DNA is TGTGCCAGCAAGGGACAGGGGGTCGATCAGCCCCAGCATTTT. Translated: CASKGQGVDQPQHF.

Turning to this clone: Mismatch with germline at one junction end may stem from a read error. This sequence joins TRBV10-3 and TRBJ1-5; D unresolved. The CDR3 has 17 amino acids. CDR1 is ENHRY and CDR2 is SYGVKD in the germline V gene. CDR3 protein: CAISESLVTGSNQPQNF. The CDR3 DNA reads as TGTGCCATCAGTGAGTCTCTGGTTACGGGGAGCAATCAGCCCCAGAATTTT.

The chain uses TRBV4-2 and TRBJ2-1, with TRBD2 identical over 10 bases. V lost 1 base and J lost 7; bases outside the gene matches: 7. This CDR3 has 16 residues. Germline-derived CDR1 and CDR2 are LGHNA and YNFKEQ. DNA for the CDR3: TGTGCCAGCAGCCAAGTTCCTAGCGGGAGAGGAAATGAGCAGTTCTTC. This gives the protein CASSQVPSGRGNEQFF.

The rearrangement uses TRBV5-1 and TRBJ1-1, with D perhaps matching TRBD1 (5 bases). This CDR3 is built from 14 residues. The germline V and J ends were trimmed by 3 bases and 4 bases, with 13 bases remaining between them. Germline V gives CDR1 SGHRS, CDR2 YFSETQ. CDR3 bases: TGCGCCAGCAGCTCCAGGGTGGATGCCACTGAAGCTTTCTTT. Translation: CASSSRVDATEAFF.

CDR3 region: CSVDFRGQETQYF. The CDR3 coding sequence is TGCAGCGTCGATTTCAGGGGGCAAGAGACCCAGTACTTC. The chain combines TRBV29-1 with TRBJ2-5; 7 bases are a match to TRBD1. CDR3 length: 13 residues. Germline V gene sequence: CDR1 SQVTM, CDR2 ANQGSEA. V shed 6 bases and J 2 bases; nucleotides not matched to a gene: 6. The full variable domain, its missing parts supplied by reference TRBV29-1 and TRBJ2-5, is SAVISQKPSRDICQRGTSLTIQCQVDSQVTMMFWYRQQPGQSLTLIATANQGSEATYESGFVIDKFPISRPNLTFSTLTVSNMSPEDSSIYLCSVDFRGQETQYFGPGTRLLVL.

The rearrangement joins TRBV18 to TRBJ1-1; 7 bases are a match to TRBD1. This CDR3 comprises 16 residues. V dropped 3 bases and J dropped 1; count of bases not matched to a gene: 8. Germline V gene sequence: CDR1 KGHSH, CDR2 LQKENI. CDR3 residues: CASSPRTGQSNTEAFF. The CDR3 coding sequence is TGTGCCAGCTCACCTCGAACGGGACAGTCGAACACTGAAGCTTTCTTT.

The chain combines TRBV2 with TRBJ2-5, with D perhaps matching TRBD1 (5 bases). The germline CDR1 and CDR2 sequences are SNHLY and FYNNEI. V lost 3 bases to trimming and J lost 1 base, with 6 bases between them. The CDR3 sequence is 13 residues long. In DNA form, the CDR3 reads TGTGCCAGCAGTGACAGGGCCCAAGAGACCCAGTACTTC. This codes for CASSDRAQETQYF.

J is TRBJ1-2 and V is TRBV5-4, with a possible D match to TRBD1 (5 bases). Deletions cut 4 bases from V and 8 bases from J, with 18 bases between. The CDR3 is 14 amino acids. In germline, CDR1 is SGHNT, CDR2 YYREEE (reference sequence). CDR3 bases: TGTGCCAGCAGCCCGACCCAGGGCGCCCCGGGCTACACCTTC. This encodes CASSPTQGAPGYTF.

The V call is TRBV28, the J call TRBJ1-2; 9 bases map to TRBD1. Unmatched junction bases numbered 8, after V lost 1 base and J lost 5 bases. The V gene's germline CDR1 is MDHEN and CDR2 SYDVKM. This CDR3 is 16 amino acids long. The CDR3 sequence: CASSLSGQGHRYGYTF. Here the CDR3 DNA reads TGTGCCAGCAGTTTATCGGGACAGGGTCATCGATATGGCTACACCTTC.

The chain employs TRBV11-2 and TRBJ2-3, with TRBD2 as a possible D gene (5 bases). Trimming left V 0 bases short and J 14 bases short, with 12 bases between. Germline CDR1 and CDR2: SGHAT and FQNNGV. The length of the CDR3 is 12 residues. The DNA for the CDR3 is TGTGCCAGCAGCTTAGACCGGGGAAGGCGGTATTTT. This codes for CASSLDRGRRYF.

A single count supports this clone. The V call is TRBV10-2, the J call TRBJ2-3; 8 nucleotides agree with TRBD2. The V gene end was trimmed by 6 bases and the J gene end by 1 base; junction bases not matched to a gene: 6. From germline, CDR1 is WSHSY and CDR2 SAAADI. The CDR3 runs to 15 residues. CDR3 bases: TGCGCCAGCAGGGGAGCGGGGGCCCGCACAGATACGCAGTATTTT. This codes for CASRGAGARTDTQYF.